This T cell receptor (beta chain) was captured in a study of T cells in Graves' hyperthyroidism and ophthalmopathy. Using RNA transcripts as the source, TCR beta CDR3 regions were amplified. A first-round RT-PCR of the TCR CDR3 used the HTBI primer set. TCRdb re-analysed the multiplex PCR reads in MiXCR, keeping a single row per CDR3 protein. The sample has 500,000 or so distinct CDR3 sequences, about 16% seen once. More than 9.5 ml fresh peripheral blood yielded the PBMCs. Germline CDR1 reads DFQATT; CDR2 reads SNEGSKA (reference sequence). V lost 3 bases to trimming and J lost 1 base; unmatched junction nucleotides: 10. The CDR3 spans 17 residues.

This receptor was taken from a woman in her twenties or thirties with Graves' ophthalmopathy. V and J are TRBV20-1 and TRBJ2-2, with 8 bases fitting TRBD1. Sequenced: blood. The CDR3 nucleotides are TGCAGTGCTAGTCCCAGGACAGGGCAGAGGAACACCGGGGAGCTGTTTTTT. This gives the protein CSASPRTGQRNTGELFF.